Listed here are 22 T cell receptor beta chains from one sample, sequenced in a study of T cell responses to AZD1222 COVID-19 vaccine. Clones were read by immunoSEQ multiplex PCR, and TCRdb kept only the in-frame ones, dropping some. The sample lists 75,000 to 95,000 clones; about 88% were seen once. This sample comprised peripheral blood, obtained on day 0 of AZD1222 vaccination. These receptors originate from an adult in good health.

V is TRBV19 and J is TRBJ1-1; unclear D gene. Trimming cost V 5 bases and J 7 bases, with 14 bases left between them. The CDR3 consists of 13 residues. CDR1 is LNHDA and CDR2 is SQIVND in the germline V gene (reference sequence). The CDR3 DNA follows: TGTGCCAGTAGTCTACACCTCCAGAGTGAAGCTTTCTTT. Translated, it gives CASSLHLQSEAFF.

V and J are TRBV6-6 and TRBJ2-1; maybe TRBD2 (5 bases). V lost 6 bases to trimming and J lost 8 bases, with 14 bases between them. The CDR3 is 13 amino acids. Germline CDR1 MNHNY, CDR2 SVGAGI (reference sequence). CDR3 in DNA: TGTGCCAGCAGAACCCCCAGCGGATATGAGCAGTTCTTC. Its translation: CASRTPSGYEQFF.

The CDR3 loop is CASSQGPGLAGSYEQYF. The CDR3 DNA sequence: TGCGCCAGCAGCCAAGGTCCCGGACTAGCGGGCTCCTACGAGCAGTACTTC. The J gene is TRBJ2-7, the V gene TRBV4-3, with 11 bases identical to TRBD2. Trimming at V came to 1 base and at J to 0 bases, leaving 5 bases not matched to a gene. The CDR3 spans 17 residues. Germline-derived CDR1 and CDR2 are LGHNA and YSLEER.

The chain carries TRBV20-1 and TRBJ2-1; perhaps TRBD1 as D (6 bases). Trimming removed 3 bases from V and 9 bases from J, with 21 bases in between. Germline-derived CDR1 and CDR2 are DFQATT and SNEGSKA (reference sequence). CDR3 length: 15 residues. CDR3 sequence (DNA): TGCAGTGCTAGTTGGGGACACCGGGGATGGAGTGAGCAGTTCTTC. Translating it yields CSASWGHRGWSEQFF.

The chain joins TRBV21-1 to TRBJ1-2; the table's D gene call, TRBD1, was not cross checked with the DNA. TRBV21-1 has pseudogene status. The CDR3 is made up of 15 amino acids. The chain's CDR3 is CASSKGPRRGYGYTF. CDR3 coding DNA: TGTGCCAGCAGCAAAGGTCCCAGAAGGGGCTATGGCTACACCTTC.

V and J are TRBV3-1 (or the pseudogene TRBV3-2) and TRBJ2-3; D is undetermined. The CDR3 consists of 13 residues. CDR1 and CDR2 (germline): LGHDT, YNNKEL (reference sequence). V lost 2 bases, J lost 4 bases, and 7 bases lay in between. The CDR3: CASSQQGPDTQYF. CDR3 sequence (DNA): TGTGCCAGCAGCCAACAAGGTCCAGATACGCAGTATTTT.

DNA for the CDR3: TGTGCCTGGAGTGCCGGGACAGTTTATAATTCACCCCTCCACTTT. It translates to CAWSAGTVYNSPLHF. The V gene is TRBV30, the J gene TRBJ1-6; TRBD1 matches 7 bases. The CDR3 loop spans 15 amino acids. CDR1 and CDR2 (germline): GTSNPN, SVGIG (reference sequence). Trimming removed 1 base from V and 4 bases from J; junction bases left unmatched: 4.

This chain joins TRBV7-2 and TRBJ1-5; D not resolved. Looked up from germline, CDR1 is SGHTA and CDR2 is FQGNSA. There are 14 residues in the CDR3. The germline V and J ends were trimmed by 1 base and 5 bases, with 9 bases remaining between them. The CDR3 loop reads CASSLVEVHQPQHF. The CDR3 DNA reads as TGTGCCAGCAGCTTAGTAGAAGTTCATCAGCCCCAGCATTTT.

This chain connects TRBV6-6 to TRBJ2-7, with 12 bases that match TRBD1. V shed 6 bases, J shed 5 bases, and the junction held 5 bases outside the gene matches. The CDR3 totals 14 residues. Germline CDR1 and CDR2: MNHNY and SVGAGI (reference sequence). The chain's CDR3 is CASRRGQGAHEQYF. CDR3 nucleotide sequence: TGTGCCAGCAGACGGGGACAGGGGGCTCACGAGCAGTACTTC.

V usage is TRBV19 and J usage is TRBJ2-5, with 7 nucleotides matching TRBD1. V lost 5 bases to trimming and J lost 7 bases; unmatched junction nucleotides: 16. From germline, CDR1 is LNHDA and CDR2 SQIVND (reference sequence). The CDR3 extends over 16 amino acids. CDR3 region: CASSPWDSKKGRTQYF. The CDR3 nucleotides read TGTGCCAGTAGTCCGTGGGACAGCAAGAAGGGTCGGACCCAGTACTTC.

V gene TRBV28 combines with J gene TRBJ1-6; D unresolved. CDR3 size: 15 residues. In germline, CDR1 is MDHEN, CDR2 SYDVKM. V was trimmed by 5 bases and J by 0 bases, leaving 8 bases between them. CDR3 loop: CASSRVDSYNSPLHF. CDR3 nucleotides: TGTGCCAGCAGTAGGGTAGACTCCTATAATTCACCCCTCCACTTT.

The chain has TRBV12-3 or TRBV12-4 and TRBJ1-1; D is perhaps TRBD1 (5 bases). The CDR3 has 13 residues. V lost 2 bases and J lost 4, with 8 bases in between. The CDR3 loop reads CASSLRGTTEAFF. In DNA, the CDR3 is TGTGCCAGCAGTTTACGGGGGACCACTGAAGCTTTCTTT.

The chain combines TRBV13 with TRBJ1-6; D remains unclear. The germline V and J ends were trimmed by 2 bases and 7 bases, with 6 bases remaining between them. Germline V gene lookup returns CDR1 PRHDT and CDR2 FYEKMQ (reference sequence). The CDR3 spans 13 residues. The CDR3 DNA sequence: TGTGCCAGCAGCTTAACAGCAAATTCACCCCTCCACTTT. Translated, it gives CASSLTANSPLHF. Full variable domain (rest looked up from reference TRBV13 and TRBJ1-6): AAGVIQSPRHLIKEKRETATLKCYPIPRHDTVYWYQQGPGQDPQFLISFYEKMQSDKGSIPDRFSAQQFSDYHSELNMSSLELGDSALYFCASSLTANSPLHFGNGTRLTVT.

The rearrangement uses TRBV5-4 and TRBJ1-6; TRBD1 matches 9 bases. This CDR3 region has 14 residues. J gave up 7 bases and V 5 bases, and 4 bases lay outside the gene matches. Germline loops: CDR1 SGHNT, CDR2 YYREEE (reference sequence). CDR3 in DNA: TGTGCCAGCAGTTCCGGGACAGGGAATTCACCCCTCCACTTT. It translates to CASSSGTGNSPLHF.

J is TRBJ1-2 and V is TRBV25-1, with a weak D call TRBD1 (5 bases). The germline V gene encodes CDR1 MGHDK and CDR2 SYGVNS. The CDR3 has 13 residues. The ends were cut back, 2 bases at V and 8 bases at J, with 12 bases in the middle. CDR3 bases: TGTGCCAGCAGTGAAGCCAGTTGGGGCGGCTACACCTTC. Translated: CASSEASWGGYTF.

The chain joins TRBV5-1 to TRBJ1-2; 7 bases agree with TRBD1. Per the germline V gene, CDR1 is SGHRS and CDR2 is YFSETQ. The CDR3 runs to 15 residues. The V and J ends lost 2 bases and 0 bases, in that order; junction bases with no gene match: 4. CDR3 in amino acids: CASSFGTAANYGYTF. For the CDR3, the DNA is TGCGCCAGCAGCTTCGGGACAGCAGCTAACTATGGCTACACCTTC.

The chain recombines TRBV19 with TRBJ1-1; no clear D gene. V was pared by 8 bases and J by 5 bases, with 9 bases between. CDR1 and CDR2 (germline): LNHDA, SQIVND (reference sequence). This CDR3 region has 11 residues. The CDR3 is CASAASTEAFF. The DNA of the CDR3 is TGTGCCAGTGCCGCGAGTACTGAAGCTTTCTTT.

Written as DNA, the CDR3 is TGTGCCAGCAGCTTAGCCGTCACCGGGGCCCAGTACTTC. Translation gives CASSLAVTGAQYF. J is TRBJ2-5 and V is TRBV7-6; D is perhaps TRBD2 (5 bases). V was pared by 0 bases and J by 9 bases, with 11 bases between. CDR3 length equals 13 residues. Germline lookup yields CDR1 SGHVS and CDR2 FNYEAQ. The full variable domain, rest sourced from reference TRBV7-6 and TRBJ2-5, is GAGVSQSPRYKVTKRGQDVALRCDPISGHVSLYWYRQALGQGPEFLTYFNYEAQQDKSGLPNDRFSAERPEGSISTLTIQRTEQRDSAMYRCASSLAVTGAQYFGPGTRLLVL.

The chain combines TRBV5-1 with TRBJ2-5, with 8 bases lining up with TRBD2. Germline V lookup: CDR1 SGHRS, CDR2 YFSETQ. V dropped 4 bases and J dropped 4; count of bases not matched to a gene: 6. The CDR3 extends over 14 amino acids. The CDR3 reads CASSTGLGGETQYF. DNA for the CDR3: TGCGCCAGCAGCACGGGACTAGGGGGAGAGACCCAGTACTTC.

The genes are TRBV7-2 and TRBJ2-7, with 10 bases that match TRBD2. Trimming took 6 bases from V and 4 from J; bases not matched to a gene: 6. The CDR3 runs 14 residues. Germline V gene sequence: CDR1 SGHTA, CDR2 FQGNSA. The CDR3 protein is CASRTSGGVYEQYF. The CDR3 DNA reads TGTGCCAGCAGAACCAGCGGGGGGGTATACGAGCAGTACTTC.

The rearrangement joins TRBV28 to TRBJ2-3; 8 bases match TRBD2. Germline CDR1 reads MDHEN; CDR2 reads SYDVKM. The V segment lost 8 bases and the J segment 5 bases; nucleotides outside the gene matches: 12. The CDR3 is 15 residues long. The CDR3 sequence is CASPPTGGFIDTQYF. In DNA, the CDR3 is TGTGCCAGCCCCCCAACGGGGGGGTTCATAGATACGCAGTATTTT.

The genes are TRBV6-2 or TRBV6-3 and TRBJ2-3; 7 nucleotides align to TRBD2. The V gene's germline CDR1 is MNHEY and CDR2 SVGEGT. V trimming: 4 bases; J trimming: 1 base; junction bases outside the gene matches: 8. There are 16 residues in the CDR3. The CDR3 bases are TGTGCCAGCAGTTGGGCTAGCGGAACACGCACAGATACGCAGTATTTT. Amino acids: CASSWASGTRTDTQYF.